What follows describes a single TCR beta chain. The antigen is unknown. The table came from immunoSEQ multiplex PCR; TCRdb's copy has only in-frame clones and leaves some out. The table shows some 130,000 clones, with 80% to 90% occurring only once. This entry comes from a study of T cell responses to AZD1222 COVID-19 vaccine. The germline gives CDR1 KGHDR, CDR2 SFDVKD. V shed 0 bases and J shed 6 bases, with 8 bases lying between them. This CDR3 is built from 14 residues. Study-wide results and limits: It should be noted that donors were predominantly white British and more often female, and clonal diversity was possibly underestimated.

The V call is TRBV24-1, the J call TRBJ1-5; D is uncertain. Sequenced material: peripheral blood, taken on day 0 of MenACWY control vaccination. The source is an adult in good health. CDR3 protein: CATSDLAGSQPQHF. Here the CDR3 DNA reads TGTGCCACCAGTGATTTGGCGGGCAGTCAGCCCCAGCATTTT.